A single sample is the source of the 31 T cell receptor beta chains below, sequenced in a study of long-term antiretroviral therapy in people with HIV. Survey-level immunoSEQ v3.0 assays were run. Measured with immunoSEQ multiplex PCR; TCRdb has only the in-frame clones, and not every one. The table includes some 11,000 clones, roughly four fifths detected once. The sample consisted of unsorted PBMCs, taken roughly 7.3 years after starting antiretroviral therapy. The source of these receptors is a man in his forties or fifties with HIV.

CDR3 nucleotide sequence: TGCGCCAGCAGTGAGTCAGGGGGGGAGGTAGAGGAGCAGTACTTC. Protein: CASSESGGEVEEQYF. The genes are TRBV10-1 and TRBJ2-7, with D maybe TRBD2 (7 bases). Germline CDR1 and CDR2: WNHNN and SYGVQD (reference sequence). The ends were cut back, 0 bases at V and 7 bases at J, with 16 bases in the middle. This CDR3 has 15 amino acids.

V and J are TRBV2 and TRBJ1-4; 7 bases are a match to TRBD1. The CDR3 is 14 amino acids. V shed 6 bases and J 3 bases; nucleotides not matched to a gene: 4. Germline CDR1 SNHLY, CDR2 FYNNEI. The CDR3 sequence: CASRSRGANEKLFF. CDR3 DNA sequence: TGTGCCAGCAGATCCAGGGGGGCTAATGAAAAACTGTTTTTT.

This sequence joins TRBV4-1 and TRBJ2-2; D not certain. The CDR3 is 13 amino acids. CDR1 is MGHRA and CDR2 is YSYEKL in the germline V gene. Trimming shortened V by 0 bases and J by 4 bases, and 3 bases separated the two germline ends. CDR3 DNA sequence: TGCGCCAGCAGCCAAGATTTCACCGGGGAGCTGTTTTTT. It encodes CASSQDFTGELFF.

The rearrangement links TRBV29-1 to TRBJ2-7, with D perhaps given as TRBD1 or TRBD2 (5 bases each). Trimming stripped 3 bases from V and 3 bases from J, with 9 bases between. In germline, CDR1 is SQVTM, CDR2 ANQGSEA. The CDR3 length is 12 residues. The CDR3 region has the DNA TGCAGCGTTGATCTGGGGGACTACGAGCAGTACTTC. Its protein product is CSVDLGDYEQYF.

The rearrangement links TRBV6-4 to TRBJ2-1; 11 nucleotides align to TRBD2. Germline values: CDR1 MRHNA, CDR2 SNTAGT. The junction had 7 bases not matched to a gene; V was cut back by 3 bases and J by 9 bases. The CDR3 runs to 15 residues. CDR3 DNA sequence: TGTGCCAGCAGTGAGGCTAGCGGGGGGCCATTTGAGCAGTTCTTC. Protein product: CASSEASGGPFEQFF.

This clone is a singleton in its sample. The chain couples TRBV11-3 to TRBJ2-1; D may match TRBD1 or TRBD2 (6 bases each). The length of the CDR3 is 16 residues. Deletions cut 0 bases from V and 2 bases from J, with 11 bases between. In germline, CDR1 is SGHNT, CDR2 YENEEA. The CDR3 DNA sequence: TGTGCCAGCAGCTTAGATCTCGGGGGCCCCTACAATGAGCAGTTCTTC. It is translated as CASSLDLGGPYNEQFF.

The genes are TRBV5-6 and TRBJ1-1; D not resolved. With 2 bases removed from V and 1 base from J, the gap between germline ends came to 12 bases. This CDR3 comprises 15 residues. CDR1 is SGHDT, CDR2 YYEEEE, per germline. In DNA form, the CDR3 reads TGTGCCAGCAGCTTCGGGCCCATAGGGAACACTGAAGCTTTCTTT. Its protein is CASSFGPIGNTEAFF.

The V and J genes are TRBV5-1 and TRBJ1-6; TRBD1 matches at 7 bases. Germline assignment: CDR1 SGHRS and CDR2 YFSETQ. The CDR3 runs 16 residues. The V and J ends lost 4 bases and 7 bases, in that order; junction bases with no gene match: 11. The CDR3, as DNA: TGCGCCAGCAGCCCCTCGGGAGCAGGGGGGAATTCACCCCTCCACTTT. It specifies CASSPSGAGGNSPLHF.

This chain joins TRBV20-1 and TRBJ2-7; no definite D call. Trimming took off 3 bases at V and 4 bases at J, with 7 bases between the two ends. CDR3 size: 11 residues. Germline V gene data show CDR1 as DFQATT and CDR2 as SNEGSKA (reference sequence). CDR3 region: CSARMGYEQYF. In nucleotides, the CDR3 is TGCAGTGCTAGGATGGGATACGAGCAGTACTTC.

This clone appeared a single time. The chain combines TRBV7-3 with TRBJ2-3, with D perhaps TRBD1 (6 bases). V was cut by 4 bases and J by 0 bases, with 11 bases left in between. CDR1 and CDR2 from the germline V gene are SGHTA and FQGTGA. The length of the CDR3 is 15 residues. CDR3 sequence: CASSSQGSSTDTQYF. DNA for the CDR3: TGTGCCAGCAGCTCACAGGGATCTAGCACAGATACGCAGTATTTT.

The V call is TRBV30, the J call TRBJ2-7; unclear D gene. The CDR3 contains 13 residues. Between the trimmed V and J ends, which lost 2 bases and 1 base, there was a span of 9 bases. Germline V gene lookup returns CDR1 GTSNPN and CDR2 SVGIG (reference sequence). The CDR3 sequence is CAWSTGVSYEQYF. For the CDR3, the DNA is TGTGCCTGGAGTACTGGGGTTTCCTACGAGCAGTACTTC.

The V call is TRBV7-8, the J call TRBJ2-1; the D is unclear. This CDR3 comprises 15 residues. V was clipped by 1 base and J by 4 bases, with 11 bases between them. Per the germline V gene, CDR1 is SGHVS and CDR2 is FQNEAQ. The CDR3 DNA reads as TGTGCCAGCAGCTTAGGTTCGGGCTTTTACAATGAGCAGTTCTTC. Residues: CASSLGSGFYNEQFF.

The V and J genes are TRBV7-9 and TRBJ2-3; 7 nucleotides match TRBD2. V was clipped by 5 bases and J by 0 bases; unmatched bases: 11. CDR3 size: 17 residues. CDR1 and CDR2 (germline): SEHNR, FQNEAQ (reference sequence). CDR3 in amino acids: CASSPGDGGGSTDTQYF. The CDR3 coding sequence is TGTGCCAGCAGCCCAGGCGACGGCGGGGGAAGCACAGATACGCAGTATTTT.

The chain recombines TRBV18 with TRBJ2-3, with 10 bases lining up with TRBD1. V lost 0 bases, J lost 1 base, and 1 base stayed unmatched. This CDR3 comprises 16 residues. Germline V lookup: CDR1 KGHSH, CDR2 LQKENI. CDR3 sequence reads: CASSPPGTGGTDTQYF. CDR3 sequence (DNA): TGTGCCAGCTCACCACCCGGGACAGGGGGCACAGATACGCAGTATTTT.

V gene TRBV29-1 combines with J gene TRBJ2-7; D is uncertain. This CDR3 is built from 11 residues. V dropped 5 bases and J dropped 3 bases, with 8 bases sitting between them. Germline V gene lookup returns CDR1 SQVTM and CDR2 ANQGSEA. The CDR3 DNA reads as TGCAGCGTTTTTGGGGTCTACGAGCAGTACTTC. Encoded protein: CSVFGVYEQYF.

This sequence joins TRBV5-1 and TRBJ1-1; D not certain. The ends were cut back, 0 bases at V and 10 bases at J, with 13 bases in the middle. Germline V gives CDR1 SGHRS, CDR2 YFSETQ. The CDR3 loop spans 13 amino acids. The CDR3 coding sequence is TGCGCCAGCAGCTTGGATTACAGTCTTGGAGCTTTCTTT. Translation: CASSLDYSLGAFF.

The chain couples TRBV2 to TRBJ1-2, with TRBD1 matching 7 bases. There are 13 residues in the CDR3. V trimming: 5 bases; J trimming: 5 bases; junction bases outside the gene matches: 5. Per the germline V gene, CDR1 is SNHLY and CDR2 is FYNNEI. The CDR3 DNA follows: TGTGCCAGCAGTTGGGGACAGCTTTATGGCTACACCTTC. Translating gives CASSWGQLYGYTF.

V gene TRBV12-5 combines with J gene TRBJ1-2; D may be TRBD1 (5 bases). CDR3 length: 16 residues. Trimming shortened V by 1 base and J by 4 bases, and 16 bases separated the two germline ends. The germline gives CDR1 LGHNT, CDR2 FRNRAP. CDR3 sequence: CASGLEPLGGSYGYTF. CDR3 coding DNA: TGTGCTAGTGGTTTGGAACCCTTGGGGGGGAGCTATGGCTACACCTTC.

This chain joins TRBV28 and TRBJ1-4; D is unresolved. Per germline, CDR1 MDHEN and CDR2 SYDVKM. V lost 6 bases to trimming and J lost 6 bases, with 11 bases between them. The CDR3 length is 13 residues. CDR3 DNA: TGTGCCAGCAGCTCTTTCACGGATGAAAAACTGTTTTTT. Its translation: CASSSFTDEKLFF. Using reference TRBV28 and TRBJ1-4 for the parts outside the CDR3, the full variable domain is DVKVTQSSRYLVKRTGEKVFLECVQDMDHENMFWYRQDPGLGLRLIYFSYDVKMKEKGDIPEGYSVSREKKERFSLILESASTNQTSMYLCASSSFTDEKLFFGSGTQLSVL.

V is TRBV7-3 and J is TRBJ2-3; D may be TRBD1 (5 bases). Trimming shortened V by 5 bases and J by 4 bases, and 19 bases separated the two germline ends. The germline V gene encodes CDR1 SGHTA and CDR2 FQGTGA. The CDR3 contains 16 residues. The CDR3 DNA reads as TGTGCCAGCAGCCTCCCAAGGTTGGAAGGGGCAGATACGCAGTATTTT. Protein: CASSLPRLEGADTQYF.

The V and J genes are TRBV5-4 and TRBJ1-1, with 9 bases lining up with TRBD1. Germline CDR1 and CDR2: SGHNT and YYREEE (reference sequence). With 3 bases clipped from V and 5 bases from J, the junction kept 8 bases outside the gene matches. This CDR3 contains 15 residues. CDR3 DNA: TGTGCCAGCAGCTCCGGGACAGGGTACGGAACTGAAGCTTTCTTT. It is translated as CASSSGTGYGTEAFF.

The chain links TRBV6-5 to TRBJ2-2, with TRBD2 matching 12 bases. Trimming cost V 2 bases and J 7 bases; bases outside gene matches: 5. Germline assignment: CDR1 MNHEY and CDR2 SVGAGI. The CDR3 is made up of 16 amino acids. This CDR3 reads CASSYASGGAGGELFF. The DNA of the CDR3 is TGTGCCAGCAGTTACGCTAGCGGGGGGGCAGGCGGGGAGCTGTTTTTT.

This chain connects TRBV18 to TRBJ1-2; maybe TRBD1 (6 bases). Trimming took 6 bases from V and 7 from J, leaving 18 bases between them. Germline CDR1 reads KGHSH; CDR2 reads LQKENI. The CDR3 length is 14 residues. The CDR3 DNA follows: TGTGCCAGCTCCCCGGAGCGGGGGGCGTTTGGCTACACCTTC. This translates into CASSPERGAFGYTF.

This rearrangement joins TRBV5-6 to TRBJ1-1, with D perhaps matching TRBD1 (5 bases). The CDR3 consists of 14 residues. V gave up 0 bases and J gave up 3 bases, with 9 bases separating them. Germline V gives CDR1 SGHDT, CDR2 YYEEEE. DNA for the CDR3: TGTGCCAGCAGCTTGGGAGGGACGTACACTGAAGCTTTCTTT. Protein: CASSLGGTYTEAFF.

CDR3 in DNA: TGTGCCAGCAGTAAGACAGGGAATCGAAACGAGCAGTACTTC. As protein: CASSKTGNRNEQYF. This chain connects TRBV11-1 to TRBJ2-7; 7 positions match TRBD1. This CDR3 contains 14 residues. V lost 6 bases and J lost 5; bases outside the gene matches: 10. Looked up from germline, CDR1 is SGHAT and CDR2 is FQDESV (reference sequence).

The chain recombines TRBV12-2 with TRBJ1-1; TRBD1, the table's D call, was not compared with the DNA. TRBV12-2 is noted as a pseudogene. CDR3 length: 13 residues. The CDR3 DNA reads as TGTGCAAGTCGCCTGACAGGATGTACTGAAGCTTTCTTT. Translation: CASRLTGCTEAFF.

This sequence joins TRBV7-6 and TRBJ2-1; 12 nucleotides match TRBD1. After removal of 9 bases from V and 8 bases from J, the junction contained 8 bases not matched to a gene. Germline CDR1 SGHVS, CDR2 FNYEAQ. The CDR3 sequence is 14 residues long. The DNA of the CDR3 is TGTGCCAGTTCACCGGGACAGGGGGCAGATGAGCAGTTCTTC. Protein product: CASSPGQGADEQFF.

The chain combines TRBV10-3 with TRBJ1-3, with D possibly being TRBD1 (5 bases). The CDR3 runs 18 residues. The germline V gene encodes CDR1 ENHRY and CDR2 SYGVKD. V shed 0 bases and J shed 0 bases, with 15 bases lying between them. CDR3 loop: CAISESARGLSSGNTIYF. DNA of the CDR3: TGTGCCATCAGTGAGTCGGCGCGGGGCCTCAGCTCTGGAAACACCATATATTTT.

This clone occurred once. The CDR3 sequence: CASSYEGLGYTF. The CDR3 DNA reads TGTGCCAGCAGTTATGAGGGGCTTGGCTACACCTTC. The chain recombines TRBV6-9 with TRBJ1-2, with TRBD1 as a possible D gene (5 bases). CDR3 length equals 12 residues. Germline V gene lookup returns CDR1 MNHGY and CDR2 SVAAGI. Trimming took off 2 bases at V and 7 bases at J, with 8 bases between the two ends.

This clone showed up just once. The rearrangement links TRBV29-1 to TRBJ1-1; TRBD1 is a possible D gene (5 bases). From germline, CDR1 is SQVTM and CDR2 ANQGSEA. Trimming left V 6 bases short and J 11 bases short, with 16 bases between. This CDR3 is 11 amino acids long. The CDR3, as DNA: TGCAGCGTCGCTCCAGGGTGGCGGGCTTTCTTT. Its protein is CSVAPGWRAFF. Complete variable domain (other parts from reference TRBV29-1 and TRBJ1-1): SAVISQKPSRDICQRGTSLTIQCQVDSQVTMMFWYRQQPGQSLTLIATANQGSEATYESGFVIDKFPISRPNLTFSTLTVSNMSPEDSSIYLCSVAPGWRAFFGQGTRLTVV.

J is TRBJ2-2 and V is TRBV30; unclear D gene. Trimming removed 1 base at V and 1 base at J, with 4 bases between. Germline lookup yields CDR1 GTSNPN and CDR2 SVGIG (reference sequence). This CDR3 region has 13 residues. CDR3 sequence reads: CAWSEGNTGELFF. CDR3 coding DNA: TGTGCCTGGAGTGAGGGGAACACCGGGGAGCTGTTTTTT. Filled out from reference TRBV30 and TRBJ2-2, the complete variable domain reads SQTIHQWPATLVQPVGSPLSLECTVEGTSNPNLYWYRQAAGRGLQLLFYSVGIGQISSEVPQNLSASRPQDRQFILSSKKLLLSDSGFYLCAWSEGNTGELFFGEGSRLTVL.